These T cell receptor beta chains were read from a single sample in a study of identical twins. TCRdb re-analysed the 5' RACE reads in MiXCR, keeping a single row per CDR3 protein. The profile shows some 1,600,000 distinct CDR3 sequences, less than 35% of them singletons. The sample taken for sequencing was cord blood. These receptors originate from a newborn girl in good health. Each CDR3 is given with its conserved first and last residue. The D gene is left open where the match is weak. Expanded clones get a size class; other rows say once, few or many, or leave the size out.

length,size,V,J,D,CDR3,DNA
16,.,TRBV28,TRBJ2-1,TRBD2,CASSLGSNGRAREQFF,TGTGCCAGCAGCCTGGGCTCTAACGGGAGGGCCAGAGAGCAGTTCTTC
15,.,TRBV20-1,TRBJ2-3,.,CSARDLGSGTDTQYF,TGCAGTGCTAGAGATCTGGGTTCTGGCACAGATACGCAGTATTTT
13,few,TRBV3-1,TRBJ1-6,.,CASSQEGISPLHF,TGTGCCAGCAGCCAAGAGGGGATCTCACCCCTCCACTTT
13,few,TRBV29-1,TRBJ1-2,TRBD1,CSTNRQGNYGYTF,TGCAGCACGAACCGACAGGGCAACTATGGCTACACCTTC
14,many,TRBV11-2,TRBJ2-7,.,CASSLYGVSYEQYF,TGTGCCAGCAGCTTATACGGGGTATCCTACGAGCAGTACTTC
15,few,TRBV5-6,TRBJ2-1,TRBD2,CASSLFAGDYNEQFF,TGTGCCAGCAGCTTGTTTGCGGGAGACTACAATGAGCAGTTCTTC
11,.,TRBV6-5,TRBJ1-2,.,CASSYPGPHTF,TGTGCCAGCAGTTACCCAGGGCCCCACACCTTC
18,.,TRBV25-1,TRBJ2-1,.,CASSGVWDGSSSYNEQFF,TGTGCCAGCAGTGGCGTATGGGATGGGTCTAGCTCCTACAATGAGCAGTTCTTC
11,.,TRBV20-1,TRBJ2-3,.,CSASHGGTQYF,TGCAGTGCTAGTCACGGAGGTACGCAGTATTTT
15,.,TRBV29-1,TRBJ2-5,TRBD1,CSAHSRGQGKETQYF,TGCAGCGCGCACTCTCGGGGACAGGGTAAAGAGACCCAGTACTTC
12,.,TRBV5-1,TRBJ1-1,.,CASSSGGAKAFF,TGCGCCAGCAGCTCTGGAGGGGCGAAAGCTTTCTTT
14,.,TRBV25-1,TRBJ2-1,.,CASSDRGRQETQFF,TGTGCCAGCAGTGATAGGGGACGGCAAGAGACCCAGTTCTTC